The 10 T cell receptor beta chains below come from one sample, sequenced in a study of Ad26.COV2.S vaccination and SARS-CoV-2 variants. Described treatment: roughly 18 received Ad26.COV2.S at low or high dose, single or two shots; about 5 received placebo; per-sample allocation not given. Collection of samples fell on day 63 after the first vaccine or placebo injection. Libraries were prepared by immunoSEQ multiplex PCR; TCRdb keeps only in-frame clonotypes and omits some of them. The sample has roughly 330,000 clones, almost 90% seen once. Sequences were derived from peripheral blood, sampled in a trial of Ad26.COV2.S vaccine versus placebo. The receptors originated from a person aged 18-65 years who received the Ad26.COV2.S COVID-19 vaccine or a placebo.

The chain combines TRBV5-1 with TRBJ2-5, with 8 bases fitting TRBD1. Germline V gives CDR1 SGHRS, CDR2 YFSETQ. J lost 5 bases, V lost 4 bases, and 13 bases had no gene match. The CDR3 covers 16 residues. The DNA for the CDR3 is TGCGCCAGCAGCCCCGGGTCAGGGGGCATCGTGGAGACCCAGTACTTC. Protein product: CASSPGSGGIVETQYF. Full variable domain (outside the CDR3, taken from reference TRBV5-1 and TRBJ2-5): KAGVTQTPRYLIKTRGQQVTLSCSPISGHRSVSWYQQTPGQGLQFLFEYFSETQRNKGNFPGRFSGRQFSNSRSEMNVSTLELGDSALYLCASSPGSGGIVETQYFGPGTRLLVL.

V and J are TRBV5-1 and TRBJ2-3, with 8 bases aligning to TRBD1. The germline gives CDR1 SGHRS, CDR2 YFSETQ. V dropped 0 bases and J dropped 6; count of bases not matched to a gene: 3. The CDR3 consists of 14 residues. Here the CDR3 DNA reads TGCGCCAGCAGCTTGGGACAGGGGAGGGATACGCAGTATTTT. Its protein product is CASSLGQGRDTQYF.

This chain links TRBV7-9 with TRBJ2-2; D might be TRBD1 (6 bases). CDR3 length equals 17 residues. Deletions cut 1 base from V and 3 bases from J, with 15 bases between. CDR1 is SEHNR, CDR2 FQNEAQ, per germline (reference sequence). As DNA, the CDR3 is TGTGCCAGCAGCTTAGTAGGTACAGGGACGGACACCGGGGAGCTGTTTTTT. This codes for CASSLVGTGTDTGELFF.

This chain uses TRBV5-1 with TRBJ2-6; D ambiguous. This CDR3 is 15 amino acids long. V was cut by 1 base and J by 1 base, with 6 bases left in between. The germline V gene has CDR1 SGHRS and CDR2 YFSETQ. The CDR3 region has the DNA TGCGCCAGCAGCTTGTATTCGTCTGGGGCCAACGTCCTGACTTTC. Translating gives CASSLYSSGANVLTF.

This clone was observed a few times. The V call is TRBV7-8, the J call TRBJ1-2, with 9 bases lining up with TRBD1. The trim removed 6 bases at V and 4 bases at J, leaving 18 bases unmatched. This CDR3 comprises 18 residues. In germline, CDR1 is SGHVS, CDR2 FQNEAQ. The CDR3 sequence: CASSPYSPGQGEIYGYTF. CDR3 coding DNA: TGTGCCAGCAGTCCCTACAGTCCGGGACAGGGTGAGATCTATGGCTACACCTTC. Variable domain in full (rest from reference TRBV7-8 and TRBJ1-2): GAGVSQSPRYKVAKRGQDVALRCDPISGHVSLFWYQQALGQGPEFLTYFQNEAQLDKSGLPSDRFFAERPEGSVSTLKIQRTQQEDSAVYLCASSPYSPGQGEIYGYTFGSGTRLTVV.

The genes are TRBV29-1 and TRBJ2-3; 12 nucleotides match TRBD2. From germline, CDR1 is SQVTM and CDR2 ANQGSEA. J was trimmed by 4 bases and V by 2 bases; bases with no gene match: 13. This CDR3 has 18 amino acids. CDR3 protein: CSVEWGLAGGRDPDTQYF. The CDR3 DNA follows: TGCAGCGTTGAATGGGGGCTAGCGGGAGGGCGTGATCCAGATACGCAGTATTTT.

The chain recombines TRBV6-2 or TRBV6-3 with TRBJ2-7; D not certain. Germline V gene lookup returns CDR1 MNHEY and CDR2 SVGEGT. CDR3 length equals 15 residues. V gave up 4 bases and J gave up 0 bases, with 13 bases separating them. Written as DNA, the CDR3 is TGTGCCAGCAGTTCATGGAAACTGAGCTCCTACGAGCAGTACGTC. It is translated as CASSSWKLSSYEQYV.

This chain joins TRBV6-2 or TRBV6-3 and TRBJ1-4; the D gene is possibly TRBD1 (5 bases). V was shortened by 3 bases and J by 6 bases, with 11 bases between the two germline ends. The CDR3 is 14 residues long. From germline, CDR1 is MNHEY and CDR2 SVGEGT. The CDR3 loop is CASSYDEGHEKLFF. The CDR3 coding sequence is TGTGCCAGCAGTTATGACGAGGGACATGAAAAACTGTTTTTT.

The CDR3 sequence is CASSWEGVDEQYV. The CDR3 DNA reads as TGTGCCAGCAGTTGGGAAGGGGTCGACGAGCAGTACGTC. This chain joins TRBV6-2 or TRBV6-3 and TRBJ2-7, with D perhaps TRBD1 (5 bases). The CDR3 has 13 amino acids. Between the trimmed V and J ends, which lost 4 bases and 5 bases, there was a span of 12 bases. The germline V gene has CDR1 MNHEY and CDR2 SVGEGT.

V and J are TRBV15 and TRBJ1-1; weak D call: TRBD1 (6 bases). Trimming pared 3 bases from V and 4 bases from J, leaving 15 bases between. CDR1 is LNHNV and CDR2 is YYDKDF in the germline V gene (reference sequence). The CDR3 is 15 residues long. The CDR3 DNA follows: TGTGCCACCAGCAGGAGCCGGGGGCTGAGCACTGAAGCTTTCTTT. Protein: CATSRSRGLSTEAFF.